The 27 T cell receptor beta chains below were found in one sample sequenced in a study of spatial heterogeneity in lung cancer. TCRdb called the 5' RACE reads again in MiXCR, with one record for every CDR3 protein. The sample records tens of thousands of distinct CDR3 sequences, about 20% being singletons. Time point reported: sample taken at primary tumor resection. The study sequenced unsorted whole RNA from tumor, nontumor lung or frozen PBMC. Sequencing was performed on PBMCs, taken at surgery. The receptors derive from a male donor with early-stage non-small cell lung cancer.

This clonotype has just a few counts. This chain joins TRBV20-1 and TRBJ1-5; 10 bases agree with TRBD1. Germline values: CDR1 DFQATT, CDR2 SNEGSKA (reference sequence). With 3 bases clipped from V and 2 bases from J, the junction kept 4 bases outside the gene matches. The CDR3 is made up of 15 amino acids. The CDR3 bases are TGCAGTGCTAGCCCCGGGACAGGGGGCAATCAGCCCCAGCATTTT. It translates to CSASPGTGGNQPQHF.

This clonotype was seen many times. The chain has TRBV5-1 and TRBJ2-5; D uncertain. The CDR3 has 12 residues. Trimming removed 3 bases from V and 5 bases from J, with 8 bases in between. Germline values: CDR1 SGHRS, CDR2 YFSETQ. CDR3 in amino acids: CASSSAGETQYF. CDR3 nucleotide sequence: TGCGCCAGCAGCTCCGCCGGGGAGACCCAGTACTTC. Filled out from reference TRBV5-1 and TRBJ2-5, the complete variable domain reads KAGVTQTPRYLIKTRGQQVTLSCSPISGHRSVSWYQQTPGQGLQFLFEYFSETQRNKGNFPGRFSGRQFSNSRSEMNVSTLELGDSALYLCASSSAGETQYFGPGTRLLVL.

This clonotype was seen only a few times. The chain joins TRBV7-8 to TRBJ2-3; 13 nucleotides agree with TRBD2. The CDR3 sequence is 17 residues long. The germline V gene encodes CDR1 SGHVS and CDR2 FQNEAQ. Germline trimming cut 5 bases from V and 4 bases from J; bases unmatched to any gene: 9. The CDR3 DNA reads TGTGCCAGCAGCCTCTGGACTAGCGGGAGTCCCGCAGATACGCAGTATTTT. It specifies CASSLWTSGSPADTQYF.

The chain recombines TRBV5-1 with TRBJ1-4, with D unresolved. V lost 7 bases, J lost 4 bases, and 14 bases lay in between. There are 14 residues in the CDR3. Germline V gives CDR1 SGHRS, CDR2 YFSETQ. The DNA of the CDR3 is TGCGCCAGCGCAAGGGAGCGGGGTAATGAAAAACTGTTTTTT. It is translated as CASARERGNEKLFF. Variable domain in full (rest from reference TRBV5-1 and TRBJ1-4): KAGVTQTPRYLIKTRGQQVTLSCSPISGHRSVSWYQQTPGQGLQFLFEYFSETQRNKGNFPGRFSGRQFSNSRSEMNVSTLELGDSALYLCASARERGNEKLFFGSGTQLSVL.

The chain couples TRBV12-3 or TRBV12-4 to TRBJ2-1; 8 bases agree with TRBD2. The CDR3 covers 15 residues. V shed 5 bases and J 11 bases; nucleotides not matched to a gene: 14. The CDR3 loop is CASSPLRVAGGQQFF. The CDR3 DNA reads as TGTGCCAGCAGTCCCCTCCGAGTCGCGGGGGGTCAGCAGTTCTTC.

The sample holds many counts of this clonotype. The V and J genes are TRBV2 and TRBJ2-5, with D possibly TRBD1 on 6 matching bases. This CDR3 has 15 residues. The germline V gene has CDR1 SNHLY and CDR2 FYNNEI. Trimming cost V 8 bases and J 1 base, with 17 bases left between them. CDR3 sequence: CASASQGSLQETQYF. The DNA for the CDR3 is TGTGCCAGCGCATCACAGGGTAGCCTCCAAGAGACCCAGTACTTC.

This chain links TRBV29-1 with TRBJ2-1; 12 positions agree with TRBD2. V lost 7 bases to trimming and J lost 8 bases; unmatched junction nucleotides: 6. Germline CDR1 and CDR2: SQVTM and ANQGSEA. There are 13 residues in the CDR3. The CDR3 protein is CSGQGTSGYEQFF. The DNA for the CDR3 is TGCAGCGGCCAGGGGACTAGCGGGTATGAGCAGTTCTTC.

This clonotype was recorded at least ten times. This chain connects TRBV5-1 to TRBJ2-1; D might be TRBD1 or TRBD2, each matching 5 bases. CDR3 length: 14 residues. CDR1 and CDR2 from the germline V gene are SGHRS and YFSETQ. Trimming pared 0 bases from V and 6 bases from J, leaving 10 bases between. The DNA of the CDR3 is TGCGCCAGCAGCTTGGCCTGGGGGAGCAATGAGCAGTTCTTC. It yields the protein CASSLAWGSNEQFF.

This clonotype has a handful of counts. CDR3 DNA sequence: TGCGCCAGCAGTCAATCAGTAGCCAAAAACATTCAGTACTTC. It translates to CASSQSVAKNIQYF. V and J are TRBV23-1 and TRBJ2-4; D gene uncertain. TRBV23-1 has ORF status, its function being uncertain. The CDR3 is made up of 14 amino acids. V dropped 0 bases and J dropped 0 bases, with 3 bases sitting between them.

V and J are TRBV6-6 and TRBJ1-2, with 7 nucleotides matching TRBD1. The CDR3 contains 14 residues. Germline V gene lookup returns CDR1 MNHNY and CDR2 SVGAGI (reference sequence). The V gene end was trimmed by 7 bases and the J gene end by 5 bases; junction bases not matched to a gene: 10. The CDR3 region has the DNA TGTGCCAGCAAAGCACGGGACAGCGAATATGGCTACACCTTC. Protein product: CASKARDSEYGYTF.

This clonotype has more than one count but fewer than ten. This chain joins TRBV7-6 and TRBJ2-5, with 8 positions matching TRBD1. CDR1 SGHVS and CDR2 FNYEAQ come from the germline V gene. This CDR3 has 16 amino acids. The ends lost 2 bases at V and 5 bases at J; junction bases unmatched: 10. This CDR3 is CASSLSRQGSGETQYF. In DNA, the CDR3 is TGTGCCAGCAGCTTATCTAGACAGGGGTCGGGGGAGACCCAGTACTTC.

This clonotype was counted a few times. The chain carries TRBV5-1 and TRBJ2-2, with TRBD1 as a possible D gene (6 bases). V lost 4 bases, J lost 4 bases, and 11 bases lay in between. Per the germline V gene, CDR1 is SGHRS and CDR2 is YFSETQ. CDR3 length: 14 amino acids. As DNA, the CDR3 is TGCGCCAGCAGCCCGGAGACAGGCACCGGGGAGCTGTTTTTT. It is translated as CASSPETGTGELFF.

The chain has TRBV12-3 or TRBV12-4 and TRBJ2-2; 7 bases line up with TRBD1. The CDR3 contains 16 residues. The V and J ends lost 6 bases and 2 bases, in that order; junction bases with no gene match: 9. This CDR3 is CASSPSGTDNTGELFF. The CDR3 nucleotides read TGTGCCAGCAGCCCCTCCGGGACAGACAACACCGGGGAGCTGTTTTTT.

The chain recombines TRBV10-3 with TRBJ1-5; D is undetermined. Germline V gives CDR1 ENHRY, CDR2 SYGVKD. Between the trimmed V and J ends, which lost 11 bases and 1 base, there was a span of 15 bases. The CDR3 covers 14 residues. This CDR3 is CASSSDRSNQPQHF. The CDR3 DNA is TGTGCCTCAAGCTCCGATCGGAGCAATCAGCCCCAGCATTTT.

The chain recombines TRBV5-1 with TRBJ2-5, with D possibly matching TRBD2 (5 bases). Germline assignment: CDR1 SGHRS and CDR2 YFSETQ. The CDR3 spans 13 residues. Trimming cost V 4 bases and J 4 bases, with 11 bases left between them. CDR3 region: CASSREGPETQYF. The DNA of the CDR3 is TGCGCCAGCAGCCGGGAAGGGCCAGAGACCCAGTACTTC.

V gene TRBV6-5 combines with J gene TRBJ1-2; D not certain. Germline V gene sequence: CDR1 MNHEY, CDR2 SVGAGI. Trimming removed 11 bases from V and 1 base from J, with 17 bases in between. The CDR3 is 14 amino acids. CDR3 DNA sequence: TGTGCCTCTCGGCAGGCTACCCTTAACTATGGCTACACCTTC. The encoded protein is CASRQATLNYGYTF.

The chain joins TRBV20-1 to TRBJ2-3; 11 nucleotides line up with TRBD1. Germline values: CDR1 DFQATT, CDR2 SNEGSKA (reference sequence). V was pared by 5 bases and J by 4 bases, with 2 bases of the junction left unmatched. This CDR3 comprises 13 residues. CDR3 coding DNA: TGCAGTGCTGAGGGACAGGGGGCAGATACGCAGTATTTT. Protein product: CSAEGQGADTQYF.

The J gene is TRBJ1-4, the V gene TRBV2, with D perhaps matching TRBD1 (5 bases). V was shortened by 6 bases and J by 2 bases, with 16 bases between the two germline ends. There are 16 residues in the CDR3. The V gene's germline CDR1 is SNHLY and CDR2 FYNNEI. CDR3 sequence (DNA): TGTGCCAGCAGCGCGAGCGGAGGGGCGACTAATGAAAAACTGTTTTTT. Its translation is CASSASGGATNEKLFF.

The CDR3 loop is CASTWEAEAGELFF. The CDR3, as DNA: TGTGCCAGCACCTGGGAGGCCGAGGCCGGGGAGCTGTTTTTT. The V and J genes are TRBV2 and TRBJ2-2, with D perhaps TRBD2 (6 bases). Trimming stripped 7 bases from V and 6 bases from J, with 15 bases between. The CDR3 covers 14 residues. The V gene's germline CDR1 is SNHLY and CDR2 FYNNEI.

The V gene is TRBV9, the J gene TRBJ2-6, with unresolved D. Germline CDR1 SGDLS, CDR2 YYNGEE. The CDR3 contains 15 residues. The V and J ends lost 2 bases and 2 bases respectively, with 8 bases between them. In DNA, the CDR3 is TGTGCCAGCAGCGTGTCTAGTACTGGGGCCAACGTCCTGACTTTC. Translated: CASSVSSTGANVLTF.

This clonotype was counted many times. The chain carries TRBV5-4 and TRBJ2-1, with a tentative D call TRBD1 (6 bases). The CDR3 consists of 15 residues. V was clipped by 1 base and J by 9 bases, with 17 bases between them. Germline V gives CDR1 SGHNT, CDR2 YYREEE (reference sequence). CDR3 region: CASSLRQGSNGEQFF. DNA of the CDR3: TGTGCCAGCAGCTTGCGCCAGGGGTCCAACGGTGAGCAGTTCTTC.

This clonotype was seen more than once but under ten times. The V gene is TRBV7-2, the J gene TRBJ2-4, with D uncertain. The V end lost 4 bases, the J end lost 5 bases, and 6 bases lay between the germline ends. Germline V gene data show CDR1 as SGHTA and CDR2 as FQGNSA. The CDR3 has 12 amino acids. CDR3 region: CASSSTQNIQYF. In nucleotides, the CDR3 is TGTGCCAGCAGCTCCACTCAAAACATTCAGTACTTC.

This clonotype was seen a few times. This chain uses TRBV9 with TRBJ2-7; 7 nucleotides line up with TRBD2. In germline, CDR1 is SGDLS, CDR2 YYNGEE. The CDR3 covers 13 residues. V trimming: 0 bases; J trimming: 7 bases; junction bases outside the gene matches: 4. The CDR3, as DNA: TGTGCCAGCAGCGTAGCGGTGGGAGGGGAGCAGTACTTC. The encoded protein is CASSVAVGGEQYF.

This clonotype was detected ten times or more. This sequence joins TRBV2 and TRBJ1-4, with D possibly matching TRBD1 (6 bases). The CDR3 runs to 15 residues. Trimming took off 9 bases at V and 4 bases at J, with 18 bases between the two ends. Per the germline V gene, CDR1 is SNHLY and CDR2 is FYNNEI. CDR3 bases: TGTGCCAGAGGGGGAACGGCGGCCAGTAATGAAAAACTGTTTTTT. Encoded protein: CARGGTAASNEKLFF.

This clonotype was found a few times. This rearrangement joins TRBV6-2 or TRBV6-3 to TRBJ1-1; unclear D gene. CDR1 MNHEY and CDR2 SVGEGT come from the germline V gene. CDR3 length: 14 amino acids. V was cut by 5 bases and J by 1 base, with 11 bases left in between. The CDR3 here is CASSPFTGNTEAFF. CDR3 nucleotides: TGTGCCAGCAGTCCTTTTACGGGGAACACTGAAGCTTTCTTT.

The CDR3 DNA is TGTGCCAGCAGTTTCTCCGACAGGGCCTACGGGGAGCAGTACTTC. Protein: CASSFSDRAYGEQYF. The genes are TRBV6-2 or TRBV6-3 and TRBJ2-7; 7 bases align to TRBD1. V gave up 4 bases and J gave up 7 bases; unmatched junction bases: 13. This CDR3 has 15 residues. Looked up from germline, CDR1 is MNHEY and CDR2 is SVGEGT.

There are many counts of this clonotype. The chain joins TRBV27 to TRBJ2-7; D not resolved. The CDR3 totals 14 residues. V was cut by 1 base and J by 5 bases, with 12 bases left in between. The germline gives CDR1 MNHEY, CDR2 SMNVEV (reference sequence). The CDR3 DNA follows: TGTGCCAGCAGTTTATTCGGTCCTCGTGACGAGCAGTACTTC. Translation gives CASSLFGPRDEQYF.